A single sample gave rise to the 5 T cell receptor beta chains below, sequenced in a study of blood T cell repertoires in COVID-19. The protocol was immunoSEQ multiplex PCR, while the TCRdb copy is restricted to in-frame clones and leaves out a portion. The repertoire includes roughly 120,000 clones, about 85% of them detected once, and 1.9% sits in the top ten. The sequenced sample consisted of peripheral blood. These receptor sequences come from a man between 65 and 80 years old with acute or convalescent COVID-19.

This clone was seen more than once but under ten times. The gene calls are TRBV27 and TRBJ2-5; weak D call: TRBD2 (6 bases). The germline CDR1 and CDR2 sequences are MNHEY and SMNVEV (reference sequence). This CDR3 contains 15 residues. V lost 5 bases and J 2 bases, leaving 15 bases between the germline ends. CDR3 coding DNA: TGTGCCAGCAGTCTTTGGACTATCAATCAAGAGACCCAGTACTTC. Translating it yields CASSLWTINQETQYF.

The V call is TRBV28, the J call TRBJ1-1, with 7 bases lining up with TRBD1. Looked up from germline, CDR1 is MDHEN and CDR2 is SYDVKM. V was pared by 3 bases and J by 0 bases, with 1 base of the junction left unmatched. The CDR3 consists of 14 residues. The CDR3 DNA sequence: TGTGCCAGCAGTTTGGGACAGCTGAACACTGAAGCTTTCTTT. This encodes CASSLGQLNTEAFF.

This clone was observed a few times. V and J are TRBV10-3 and TRBJ2-5, with 7 positions matching TRBD2. Germline V gene data show CDR1 as ENHRY and CDR2 as SYGVKD. Trimming took 9 bases from V and 1 from J; bases not matched to a gene: 11. The CDR3 is made up of 15 amino acids. CDR3 coding DNA: TGTGCCATTATTCCAGCGGGGAGATGCCAAGAGACCCAGTACTTC. Amino acid sequence: CAIIPAGRCQETQYF.

This rearrangement joins TRBV4-1 to TRBJ2-3; 10 nucleotides match TRBD2. The J segment lost 1 base and the V segment lost 0 bases, leaving 13 bases of the junction unmatched. This CDR3 has 20 residues. Germline CDR1 MGHRA, CDR2 YSYEKL. The CDR3 is CASSQDSRGVAGGRTDTQYF. CDR3 bases: TGCGCCAGCAGCCAAGATTCGAGGGGTGTAGCGGGGGGACGCACAGATACGCAGTATTTT.

The chain combines TRBV9 with TRBJ1-4, with a possible D match to TRBD1 (6 bases). Germline V lookup: CDR1 SGDLS, CDR2 YYNGEE. The V and J ends lost 4 bases and 4 bases respectively, with 20 bases between them. This CDR3 spans 17 amino acids. The CDR3 DNA reads as TGTGCCAGCAGCAATGGACAGCGCCAGGGATATAATGAAAAACTGTTTTTT. Translated, it gives CASSNGQRQGYNEKLFF.